Described below is a single T cell receptor beta chain sequence and its context. This sample was included in a study of tumor-infiltrating lymphocytes in primary liver carcinoma. Study at large: Every patient in the cohort had a primary liver carcinoma. That carcinoma was treated by surgical resection.

Germline V gene sequence: CDR1 SQVTM, CDR2 ANQGSEA. Trimming took 7 bases from V and 3 from J, leaving 15 bases between them. The CDR3 has 13 amino acids. Production of TCR beta cDNA used 500 ng total RNA together with a constant-region primer. Generation of the TCR beta libraries relied on three nested multiplex PCR rounds using slightly modified ARM-PCR. The first two PCR rounds used TRBV1-TRBV30 forward primers with a C-beta reverse primer, about 10 cycles each. TCRdb analysed the multiplex PCR reads with MiXCR anew, one entry per CDR3 protein. The sample comprises 200,000 or so distinct CDR3 sequences, less than 70% of which are singletons, and about 7.1% rests with the top ten. The blood RNA (from unsorted whole blood) was obtained, and germline DNA was also extracted.

The sample comprised peripheral blood. This clonotype originated in a woman in her sixties or seventies with primary liver carcinoma and hepatitis B virus infection. The J gene is TRBJ2-5, the V gene TRBV29-1; D call uncertain. CDR3 loop: CSAGSGVEETQYF. CDR3 nucleotides: TGCAGCGCTGGATCAGGAGTGGAAGAGACCCAGTACTTC.